This T cell receptor beta chain comes out of a study of blood T cell repertoires in COVID-19. Study-level information: COVID-19 samples from acute and convalescent phases originated in the United States, Italy and Spain. From T cells, B-cell-depleted T cells, or PBMCs came the material, which was cDNA or gDNA.

Germline V lookup: CDR1 KGHDR, CDR2 SFDVKD. This CDR3 comprises 14 residues. V was pared by 9 bases and J by 7 bases, with 11 bases of the junction left unmatched. As originally analysed: Amplifying reference gene primers gave estimates of nucleated cell counts. Profiling relied on immunoSEQ multiplex PCR, and the TCRdb table lists in-frame clones only, not all of them. V, J and clone size were drawn from that table, and D and trimming were deduced from the DNA. The repertoire includes 18,000 or so clones, roughly 89% of them detected once, and about 13% sits in the top ten. Sequencing was carried out using peripheral blood. The chain combines TRBV24-1 with TRBJ2-1; 7 bases align to TRBD2. This clonotype originated in a man between 60 and 70 years old with active COVID-19. DNA of the CDR3: TGTGCCACCTCTGGGAGGGCCGTTGAAAATGAGCAGTTCTTC. It translates to CATSGRAVENEQFF.